The entry below gives a single T cell receptor beta chain sequence along with its context. The antigen remains undetermined. The data were taken from a study of metastatic and nonmetastatic thyroid tumors. The entire patient cohort was treatment-naive prior to thyroid surgery. Study outcomes and limitations: Malignant thyroid tumors reportedly had TCR beta diversity that was significantly higher than in benign nodules, in blood and tumor.

Per the authors' pipeline: Building a distant-metastasis classifier for papillary thyroid cancer drew on CDR3 differences across clinicopathological groups. TCRdb reprocessed the PCR reads using MiXCR. The authors' filters were not applied to this entry. The data hold about 28,000 clones, with around 3.5% observed a single time. Germline V gene data show CDR1 as MNHEY and CDR2 as SVGEGT. CDR3 length equals 15 residues. J gave up 6 bases and V 3 bases, and 8 bases lay outside the gene matches. What was sequenced was blood. The chain joins TRBV6-2 or TRBV6-3 to TRBJ1-2; TRBD1 aligns across 9 bases. The sequence was collected from a male donor with papillary thyroid cancer or a benign thyroid nodule (not recorded which). Some clones in this sample may be carry-over from other donors' samples. The CDR3, as DNA: TGTGCCAGCAGTTATTCGCTCGGGACAGGGCATGGCTACACCTTC. Its protein is CASSYSLGTGHGYTF.